This T cell receptor (beta chain) originates from a study of OX40 agonist ivuxolimab in advanced cancers. The overall study: Patients received ivuxolimab, an agonistic anti-OX40 (CD134) antibody.

Clones were read by immunoSEQ multiplex PCR, and TCRdb kept only the in-frame ones, dropping some. There are tens of thousands of clones in the sample; about 90% occur only once, and about 13% lies in the top ten. This CDR3 spans 16 amino acids. J was trimmed by 0 bases and V by 4 bases; bases with no gene match: 7. Germline CDR1 is SGHRS and CDR2 is YFSETQ. This specimen was CD4+ or CD8+ T cells sorted from blood, taken in a trial of the OX40 agonist ivuxolimab. The chain uses TRBV5-1 and TRBJ1-3; 7 nucleotides align to TRBD1. This receptor was obtained from an adult with an advanced solid tumor such as melanoma, head and neck, liver or kidney cancer. Here the CDR3 DNA reads TGCGCCAGCAGCCCGGACAGGCGCGGCTCTGGAAACACCATATATTTT. Amino acid sequence: CASSPDRRGSGNTIYF.